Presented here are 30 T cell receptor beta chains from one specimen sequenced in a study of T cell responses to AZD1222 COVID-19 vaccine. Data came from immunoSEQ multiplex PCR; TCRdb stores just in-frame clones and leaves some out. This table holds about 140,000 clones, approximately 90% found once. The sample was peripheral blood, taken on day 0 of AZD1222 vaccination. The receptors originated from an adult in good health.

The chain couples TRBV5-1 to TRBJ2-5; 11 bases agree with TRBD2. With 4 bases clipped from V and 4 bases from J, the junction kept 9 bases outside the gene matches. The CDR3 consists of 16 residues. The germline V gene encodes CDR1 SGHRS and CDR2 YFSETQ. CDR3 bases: TGCGCCAGCAGCCCGTTGACTAGCGGGGAGGGAGAGACCCAGTACTTC. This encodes CASSPLTSGEGETQYF.

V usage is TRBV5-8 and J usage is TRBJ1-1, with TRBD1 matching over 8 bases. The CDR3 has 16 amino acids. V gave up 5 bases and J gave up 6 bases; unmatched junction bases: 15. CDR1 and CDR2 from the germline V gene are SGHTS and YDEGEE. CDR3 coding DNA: TGTGCCAGCAGTTGGACCCCGGACAGGGCGAGGCCTGAAGCTTTCTTT. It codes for CASSWTPDRARPEAFF.

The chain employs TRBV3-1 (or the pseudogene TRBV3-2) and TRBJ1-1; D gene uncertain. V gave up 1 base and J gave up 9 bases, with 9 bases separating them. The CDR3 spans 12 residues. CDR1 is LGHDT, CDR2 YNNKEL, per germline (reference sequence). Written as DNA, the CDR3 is TGTGCCAGCAGCCAAGGAGGCCAAAAAGCTTTCTTT. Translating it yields CASSQGGQKAFF.

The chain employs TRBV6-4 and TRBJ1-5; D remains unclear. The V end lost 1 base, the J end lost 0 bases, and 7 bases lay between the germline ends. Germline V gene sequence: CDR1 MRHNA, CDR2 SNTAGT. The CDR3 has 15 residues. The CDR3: CASSDWPASNQPQHF. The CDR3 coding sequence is TGTGCCAGCAGTGACTGGCCAGCTAGCAATCAGCCCCAGCATTTT.

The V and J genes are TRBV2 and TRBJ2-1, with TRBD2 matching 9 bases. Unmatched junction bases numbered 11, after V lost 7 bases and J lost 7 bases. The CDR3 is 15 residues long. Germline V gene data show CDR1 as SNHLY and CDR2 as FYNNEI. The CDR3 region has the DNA TGTGCCAGCACCGCCAATAGCGGGAGTGGTAATGAGCAGTTCTTC. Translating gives CASTANSGSGNEQFF.

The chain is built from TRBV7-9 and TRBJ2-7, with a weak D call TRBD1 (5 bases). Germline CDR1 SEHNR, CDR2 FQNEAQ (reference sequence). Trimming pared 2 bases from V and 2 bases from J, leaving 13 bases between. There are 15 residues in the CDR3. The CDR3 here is CASSLYQGPTYEQYF. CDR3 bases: TGTGCCAGCAGCTTATATCAGGGTCCCACCTACGAGCAGTACTTC. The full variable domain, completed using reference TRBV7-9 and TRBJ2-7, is DTGVSQNPRHKITKRGQNVTFRCDPISEHNRLYWYRQTLGQGPEFLTYFQNEAQLEKSRLLSDRFSAERPKGSFSTLEIQRTEQGDSAMYLCASSLYQGPTYEQYFGPGTRLTVT.

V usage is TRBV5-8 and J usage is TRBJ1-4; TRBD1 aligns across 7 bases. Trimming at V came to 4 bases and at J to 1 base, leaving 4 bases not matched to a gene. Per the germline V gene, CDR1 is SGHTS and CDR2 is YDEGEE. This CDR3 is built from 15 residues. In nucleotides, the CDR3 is TGTGCCAGCAGCCCGGGACAGTTAACTAATGAAAAACTGTTTTTT. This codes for CASSPGQLTNEKLFF.

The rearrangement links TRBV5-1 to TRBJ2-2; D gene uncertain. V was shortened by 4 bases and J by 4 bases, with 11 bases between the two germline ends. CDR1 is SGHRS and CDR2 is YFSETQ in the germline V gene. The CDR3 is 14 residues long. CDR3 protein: CASSQAYSTGELFF. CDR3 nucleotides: TGCGCCAGCAGCCAAGCGTACTCCACCGGGGAGCTGTTTTTT.

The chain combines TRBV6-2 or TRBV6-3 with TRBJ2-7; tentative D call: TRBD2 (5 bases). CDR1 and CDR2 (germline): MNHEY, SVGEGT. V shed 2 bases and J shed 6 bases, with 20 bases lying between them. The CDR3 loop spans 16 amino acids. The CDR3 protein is CASSYEGAPRYGEQYF. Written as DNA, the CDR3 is TGTGCCAGCAGTTACGAGGGAGCGCCACGGTATGGCGAGCAGTACTTC.

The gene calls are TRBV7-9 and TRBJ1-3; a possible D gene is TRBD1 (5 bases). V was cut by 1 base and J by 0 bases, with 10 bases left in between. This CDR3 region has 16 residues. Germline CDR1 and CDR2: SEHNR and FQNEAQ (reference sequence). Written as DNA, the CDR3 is TGTGCCAGCAGCTTAGGGGTTAGGGGCTCTGGAAACACCATATATTTT. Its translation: CASSLGVRGSGNTIYF.

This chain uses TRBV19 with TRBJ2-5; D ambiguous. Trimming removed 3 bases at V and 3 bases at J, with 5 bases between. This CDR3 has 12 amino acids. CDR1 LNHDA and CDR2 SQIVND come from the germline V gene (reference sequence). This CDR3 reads CASSIEEETQYF. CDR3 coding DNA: TGTGCCAGTAGTATTGAGGAAGAGACCCAGTACTTC. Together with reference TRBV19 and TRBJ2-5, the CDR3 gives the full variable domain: DGGITQSPKYLFRKEGQNVTLSCEQNLNHDAMYWYRQDPGQGLRLIYYSQIVNDFQKGDIAEGYSVSREKKESFPLTVTSAQKNPTAFYLCASSIEEETQYFGPGTRLLVL.

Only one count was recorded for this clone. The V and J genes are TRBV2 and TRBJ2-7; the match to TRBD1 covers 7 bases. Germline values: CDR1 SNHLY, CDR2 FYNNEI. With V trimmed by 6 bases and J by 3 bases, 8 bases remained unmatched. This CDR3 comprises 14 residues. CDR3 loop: CASRVETGSYEQYF. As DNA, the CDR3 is TGTGCCAGCAGGGTCGAGACAGGGAGCTACGAGCAGTACTTC.

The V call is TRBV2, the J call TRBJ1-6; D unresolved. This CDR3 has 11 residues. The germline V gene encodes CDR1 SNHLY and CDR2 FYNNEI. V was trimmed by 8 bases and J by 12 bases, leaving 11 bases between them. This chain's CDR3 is CASGQYEPLHF. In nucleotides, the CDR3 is TGTGCCAGCGGGCAGTATGAACCCCTCCACTTT.

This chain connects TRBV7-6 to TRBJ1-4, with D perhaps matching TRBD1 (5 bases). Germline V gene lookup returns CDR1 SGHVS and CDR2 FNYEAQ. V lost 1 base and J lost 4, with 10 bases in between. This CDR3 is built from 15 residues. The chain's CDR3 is CASSLVGRDNEKLFF. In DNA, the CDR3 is TGTGCCAGCAGCTTAGTCGGCAGGGATAATGAAAAACTGTTTTTT.

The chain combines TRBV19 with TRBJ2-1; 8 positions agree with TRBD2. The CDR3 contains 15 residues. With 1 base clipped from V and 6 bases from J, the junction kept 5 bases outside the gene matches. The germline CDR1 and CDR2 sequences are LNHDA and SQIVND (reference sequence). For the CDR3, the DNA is TGTGCCAGTAGTATAGGTCTAGCGGGCATCAATGAGCAGTTCTTC. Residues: CASSIGLAGINEQFF.

The DNA of the CDR3 is TGTGCCTCGGGGGGGGGCAACACCGGGGAGCTGTTTTTT. Its translation is CASGGGNTGELFF. The V call is TRBV24-1, the J call TRBJ2-2; 8 nucleotides align to TRBD2. V lost 12 bases and J lost 2; bases outside the gene matches: 4. CDR1 and CDR2 (germline): KGHDR, SFDVKD. CDR3 length: 13 amino acids.

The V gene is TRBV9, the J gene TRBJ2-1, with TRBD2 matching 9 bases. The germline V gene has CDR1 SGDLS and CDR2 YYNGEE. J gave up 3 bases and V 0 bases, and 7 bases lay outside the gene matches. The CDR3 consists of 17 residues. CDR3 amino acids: CASSVDLAGGLYNEQFF. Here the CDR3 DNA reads TGTGCCAGCAGCGTAGACCTGGCGGGGGGGCTCTACAATGAGCAGTTCTTC.

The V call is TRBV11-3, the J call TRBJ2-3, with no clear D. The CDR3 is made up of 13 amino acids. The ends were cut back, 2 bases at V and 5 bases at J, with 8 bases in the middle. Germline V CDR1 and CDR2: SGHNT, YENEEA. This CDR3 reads CASSLRRRDTQYF. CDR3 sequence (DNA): TGTGCCAGCAGCTTACGAAGACGAGATACGCAGTATTTT.

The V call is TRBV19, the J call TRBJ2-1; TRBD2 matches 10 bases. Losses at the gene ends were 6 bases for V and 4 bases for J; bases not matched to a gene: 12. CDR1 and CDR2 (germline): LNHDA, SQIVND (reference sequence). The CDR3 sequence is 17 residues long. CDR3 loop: CASSRTSGLGGYNEQFF. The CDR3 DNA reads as TGTGCCAGTAGCCGGACTAGCGGCCTAGGGGGGTACAATGAGCAGTTCTTC.

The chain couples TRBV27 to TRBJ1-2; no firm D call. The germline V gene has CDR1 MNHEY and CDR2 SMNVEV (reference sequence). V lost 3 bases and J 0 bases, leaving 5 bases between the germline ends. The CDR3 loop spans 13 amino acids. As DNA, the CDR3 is TGTGCCAGCAGTTTTGGTTCTAACTATGGCTACACCTTC. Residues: CASSFGSNYGYTF.

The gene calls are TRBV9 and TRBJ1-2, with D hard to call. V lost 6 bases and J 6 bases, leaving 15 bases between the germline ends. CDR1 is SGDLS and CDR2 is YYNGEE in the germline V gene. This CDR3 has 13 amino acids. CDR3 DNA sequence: TGTGCCAGCAAAGGACGGATATTCGATGGCTACACCTTC. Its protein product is CASKGRIFDGYTF.

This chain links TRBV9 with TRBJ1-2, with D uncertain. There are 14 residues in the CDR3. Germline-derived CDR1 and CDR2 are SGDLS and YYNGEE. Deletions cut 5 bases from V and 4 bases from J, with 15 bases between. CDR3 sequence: CASSVALAGYGYTF. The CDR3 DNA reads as TGTGCCAGCAGTGTTGCTCTGGCCGGCTATGGCTACACCTTC.

The CDR3 DNA is TGTGCCAGCAGTCAGCCGGGAGTCCCGGGAGAAACGCAGTATTTT. Amino acids: CASSQPGVPGETQYF. This chain connects TRBV27 to TRBJ2-3, with D perhaps matching TRBD2 (6 bases). This CDR3 region has 15 residues. The germline gives CDR1 MNHEY, CDR2 SMNVEV (reference sequence). Trimming took 5 bases from V and 9 from J, leaving 21 bases between them.

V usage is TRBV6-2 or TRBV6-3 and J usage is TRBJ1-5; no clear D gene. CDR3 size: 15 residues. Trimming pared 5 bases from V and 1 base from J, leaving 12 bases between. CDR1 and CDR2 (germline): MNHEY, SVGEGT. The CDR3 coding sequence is TGTGCCAGCAGTCCCAAAAGGTGGAGCAATCAGCCCCAGCATTTT. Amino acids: CASSPKRWSNQPQHF.

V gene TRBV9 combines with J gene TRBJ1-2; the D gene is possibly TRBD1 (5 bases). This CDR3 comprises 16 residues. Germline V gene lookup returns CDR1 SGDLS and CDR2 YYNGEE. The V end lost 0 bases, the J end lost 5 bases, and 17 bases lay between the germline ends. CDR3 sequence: CASSVAEGMAVYGYTF. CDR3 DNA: TGTGCCAGCAGCGTAGCGGAGGGGATGGCTGTTTATGGCTACACCTTC.

DNA of the CDR3: TGTGCCGCCTCCCGGGTGTCTAATTCACCCCTCCACTTT. Translated, it gives CAASRVSNSPLHF. V is TRBV6-5 and J is TRBJ1-6; D is ambiguous. V dropped 11 bases and J dropped 6 bases, with 14 bases sitting between them. The germline V gene has CDR1 MNHEY and CDR2 SVGAGI. The CDR3 sequence is 13 residues long.

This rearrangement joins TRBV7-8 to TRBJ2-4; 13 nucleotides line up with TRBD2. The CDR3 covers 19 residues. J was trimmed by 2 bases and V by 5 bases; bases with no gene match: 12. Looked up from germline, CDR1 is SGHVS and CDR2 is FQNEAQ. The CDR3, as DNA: TGTGCCAGCAGCCAAACTAGCGGGGGGGCTGAGAGTTCCAAAAACATTCAGTACTTC. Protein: CASSQTSGGAESSKNIQYF.

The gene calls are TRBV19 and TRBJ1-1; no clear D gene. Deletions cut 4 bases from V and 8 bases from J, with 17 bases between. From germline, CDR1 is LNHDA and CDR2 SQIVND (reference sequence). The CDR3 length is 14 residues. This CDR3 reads CASSTGPPGEEAFF. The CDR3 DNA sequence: TGTGCCAGTAGTACCGGACCTCCCGGCGAGGAAGCTTTCTTT.

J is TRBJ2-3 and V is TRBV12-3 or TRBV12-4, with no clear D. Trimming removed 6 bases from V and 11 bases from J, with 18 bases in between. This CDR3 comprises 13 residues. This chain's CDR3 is CASRPSLMARQYF. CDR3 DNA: TGTGCCAGCAGACCTAGTCTAATGGCCCGGCAGTATTTT.

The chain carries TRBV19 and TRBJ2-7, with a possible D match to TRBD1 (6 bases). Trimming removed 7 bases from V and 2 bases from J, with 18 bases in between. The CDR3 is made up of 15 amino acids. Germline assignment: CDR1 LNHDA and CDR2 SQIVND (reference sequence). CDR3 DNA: TGTGCCAGTACCCCCCCAGGGGCAGCCACCTACGAGCAGTACTTC. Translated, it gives CASTPPGAATYEQYF.